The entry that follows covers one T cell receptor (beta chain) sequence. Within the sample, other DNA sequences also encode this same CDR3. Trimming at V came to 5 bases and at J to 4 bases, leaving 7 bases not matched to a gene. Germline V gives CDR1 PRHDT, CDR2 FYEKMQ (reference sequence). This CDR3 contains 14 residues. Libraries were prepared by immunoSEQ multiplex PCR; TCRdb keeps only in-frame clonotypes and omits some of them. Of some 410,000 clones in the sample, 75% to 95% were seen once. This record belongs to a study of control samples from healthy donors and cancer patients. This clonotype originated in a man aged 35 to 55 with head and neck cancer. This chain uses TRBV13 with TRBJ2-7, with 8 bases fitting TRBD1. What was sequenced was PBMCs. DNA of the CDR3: TGTGCCAGCAGCCCCGGGACAGGATCTTACGAGCAGTACTTC. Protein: CASSPGTGSYEQYF.